This is a list of T cell receptor beta chains from one sample in a study of response to subunit inactivated influenza vaccine. A single record per CDR3 protein comes from TCRdb applying MiXCR to the RT-PCR reads. The sample holds around 750,000 distinct CDR3 sequences, around 20% seen once. The sample here was PBMCs from blood, taken roughly 5 days after vaccination. The origin of the receptors is a man aged 45-60 years who received an inactivated influenza vaccine. Both conserved end residues are part of each CDR3. D genes are given only for firm matches. The size entry is marked missing in some rows and otherwise reads once, few, many or a size class.

abundance | j_gene | v_gene | d_gene | CDR3aa | CDR3nt
many | TRBJ2-3 | TRBV7-2 | TRBD2 | CASSSRLAGDGTQYF | TGTGCCAGCAGCTCCAGACTAGCGGGAGATGGTACGCAGTATTTT
few | TRBJ1-2 | TRBV12-3/TRBV12-4 | - | CASATDYGYTF | TGTGCCAGTGCGACGGACTATGGCTACACCTTC
few | TRBJ2-5 | TRBV7-8 | - | CASSRASGLRETQYF | TGTGCCAGCAGCCGTGCTTCAGGGTTACGGGAGACCCAGTACTTC
many | TRBJ2-3 | TRBV5-6 | - | CAGSPATQYF | TGTGCCGGGTCCCCTGCGACGCAGTATTTT
few | TRBJ2-3 | TRBV6-2/TRBV6-3 | - | CASSYAQSTSGTQYF | TGTGCCAGCAGTTACGCCCAATCGACCTCAGGCACGCAGTATTTT
- | TRBJ1-1 | TRBV27 | - | CASSFLGAEAFF | TGTGCCAGCAGTTTTTTGGGAGCTGAAGCTTTCTTT
- | TRBJ2-7 | TRBV10-2 | TRBD1 | CASETGVEQYF | TGCGCCAGCGAGACAGGGGTCGAGCAGTACTTC
- | TRBJ2-5 | TRBV12-3/TRBV12-4 | TRBD2 | CASSLSLAGFQETQYF | TGTGCCAGCAGTTTGAGTCTAGCGGGGTTCCAAGAGACCCAGTACTTC
- | TRBJ2-1 | TRBV7-2 | - | CASSFWGPREQFF | TGTGCCAGCAGCTTTTGGGGGCCACGTGAGCAGTTCTTC
- | TRBJ2-5 | TRBV20-1 | TRBD1 | CSVRTGRETQYF | TGCAGTGTACGGACAGGGCGGGAGACCCAGTACTTC
- | TRBJ1-1 | TRBV7-6 | - | CASSLMVAGDRGTEAFF | TGTGCCAGCAGCTTAATGGTAGCGGGGGATCGCGGCACTGAAGCTTTCTTT
- | TRBJ2-1 | TRBV29-1 | TRBD1 | CSVPTGGTYNEQFF | TGCAGCGTGCCGACAGGGGGCACTTACAATGAGCAGTTCTTC
- | TRBJ1-1 | TRBV12-3/TRBV12-4 | TRBD1 | CASSFGDRGATEAFF | TGTGCCAGCAGTTTCGGGGACAGGGGAGCCACTGAAGCTTTCTTT
few | TRBJ2-1 | TRBV20-1 | - | CSVSYNEQFF | TGCAGTGTTTCGTACAATGAGCAGTTCTTC
few | TRBJ1-6 | TRBV5-6 | - | CASKWGSSYNSPLHF | TGTGCCAGCAAATGGGGGAGCTCCTATAATTCACCCCTCCACTTT
few | TRBJ2-1 | TRBV11-1 | - | CASSFMSPGRDEQFF | TGTGCCAGCAGCTTTATGTCGCCAGGTAGGGATGAGCAGTTCTTC
few | TRBJ1-5 | TRBV20-1 | - | CSARDQDYQPQHF | TGCAGTGCTAGAGATCAAGACTACCAGCCCCAGCATTTT
once | TRBJ2-3 | TRBV20-1 | TRBD1 | CSAQGAGPRDTQYF | TGCAGTGCCCAGGGGGCGGGCCCTCGAGATACGCAGTATTTT
- | TRBJ2-3 | TRBV10-3 | TRBD2 | CAIRATSGRITDTQYF | TGTGCCATCAGGGCGACTAGCGGGAGGATCACAGATACGCAGTATTTT
- | TRBJ1-1 | TRBV20-1 | TRBD1 | CSARARQGRSEAFF | TGCAGTGCTAGAGCCCGACAGGGCCGCTCTGAAGCTTTCTTT
once | TRBJ2-5 | TRBV6-5 | TRBD1 | CASSYVDRAETQYF | TGTGCCAGCAGTTACGTGGACAGGGCAGAGACCCAGTACTTC
- | TRBJ1-1 | TRBV6-1 | - | CASDGGVQNTEAFF | TGTGCCAGCGACGGGGGGGTACAGAACACTGAAGCTTTCTTT